The T cell receptor (beta chain) under discussion was sequenced for a study of blood T cell repertoires in COVID-19. Study overall: COVID-19 samples collected from the United States, Italy and Spain covered acute and convalescent phases. In each case, the material was cDNA or gDNA derived from T cells, B-cell-depleted T cells, or PBMCs.

There are 13 residues in the CDR3. Germline V gives CDR1 ENHRY, CDR2 SYGVKD. The ends were cut back, 9 bases at V and 1 base at J, with 12 bases in the middle. In the original analysis: Amplified reference gene primers provided the basis for estimating nucleated cell counts. Assay used: immunoSEQ multiplex PCR; TCRdb lists only in-frame clones, some missing. Clone size and V and J calls were adopted from that table, with D and trimming inferred from the DNA. The sample has about 32,000 clones, about 86% seen once. The source of this sequence is a woman in her seventies with active COVID-19. Sequencing used peripheral blood. This sequence joins TRBV10-3 and TRBJ1-1, with D unresolved. CDR3 residues: CAMVGEGNTEAFF. The DNA of the CDR3 is TGTGCCATGGTCGGGGAGGGGAACACTGAAGCTTTCTTT.